This T cell receptor beta chain was recorded in a study of neurological immune-mediated disorders. Germline V gives CDR1 DFQATT, CDR2 SNEGSKA (reference sequence). With 2 bases removed from V and 4 bases from J, the gap between germline ends came to 11 bases. The CDR3 is made up of 13 amino acids. TCRdb redid the calling of the 5' RACE reads with MiXCR, one entry per CDR3 protein. The sample holds approximately 60,000 distinct CDR3 sequences, around 4.4% seen once. This clonotype was seen a few times. The rearrangement links TRBV20-1 to TRBJ1-2, with D uncertain. This clonotype originated in a man aged 50 to 60 with multiple sclerosis. The sequenced sample was PBMCs. CDR3 nucleotides: TGCAGTGCTAGACTAAAGGAGGGCTATGGCTACACCTTC. Protein product: CSARLKEGYGYTF.